This TCR beta chain was captured in a study of memory CD4+ T cells and cytomegalovirus serostatus. On the study more broadly: Healthy Belgian adult donors included several CMV-positive and some 25 CMV-negative people.

The CDR3 has 13 amino acids. The V and J ends lost 6 bases and 4 bases respectively, with 12 bases between them. The germline gives CDR1 MNHEY, CDR2 SMNVEV (reference sequence). The sort gate was single viable CD3+CD4+CD8-CD45RO+ cells for memory CD4+ T cells. After thawing, CD4+ T cells were positively selected. The data were produced by immunoSEQ multiplex PCR, yet TCRdb's version contains in-frame clones alone and is incomplete. This sample has about 41,000 clones, with approximately 80% found just once. Sequences were obtained from memory CD4+ T cells from blood. The receptor's source is an adult in good health and CMV-seronegative. The chain links TRBV27 to TRBJ1-1; no clear D gene. In DNA form, the CDR3 reads TGTGCCAGCAGCTTCCGGGAGCCCACTGAAGCTTTCTTT. It is translated as CASSFREPTEAFF.